This entry features one T cell receptor beta chain sequence. Its antigen is not identified. The data stem from a study of T cell responses to AZD1222 COVID-19 vaccine. Produced via immunoSEQ multiplex PCR; TCRdb's table is partial and in-frame only. The data show 85,000 to 90,000 clones, about nine tenths seen once. Study-wide results and caveats: Without day 14 samples, only post-peak T cell repertoires were studied. Close to half of spike-specific TCRs reportedly recognize unmutated variant regions.

CDR3 length: 14 amino acids. J gave up 5 bases and V 2 bases, and 5 bases lay outside the gene matches. The germline CDR1 and CDR2 sequences are MNHEY and SVGEGT. This clonotype was sampled from an adult who received the AZD1222 COVID-19 vaccine. The chain couples TRBV6-2 or TRBV6-3 to TRBJ2-5, with 7 nucleotides matching TRBD1. The sample in question was peripheral blood, obtained 28 days after the second AZD1222 dose. CDR3 in DNA: TGTGCCAGCAGTTACAGACAGGGCCGGGAGACCCAGTACTTC. This codes for CASSYRQGRETQYF.